This T cell receptor (beta chain) came from a study of blood T cell repertoires in COVID-19. Across the whole study: Whether acute or convalescent, the COVID-19 samples came from the United States, Italy and Spain. The analysed material was cDNA or gDNA that came from T cells, B-cell-depleted T cells, or PBMCs.

Participant age was 18 to 89 years, and participants resided in 24 US areas. Per the study methods: Researchers report that nucleated cell counts were estimated from reference gene primer amplification. Libraries were prepared by immunoSEQ multiplex PCR; TCRdb keeps only in-frame clonotypes and omits some of them. The V and J calls and clone size come from that table; D and trimming were worked out from the DNA. The repertoire has about 160,000 clones, approximately 81% of them found once; the top ten carry approximately 5.1%. In its sample, this clone was seen once. V was clipped by 2 bases and J by 8 bases, with 12 bases between them. The germline V gene encodes CDR1 LGHDT and CDR2 YNNKEL (reference sequence). CDR3 length: 14 residues.

The chain employs TRBV3-1 (or the pseudogene TRBV3-2) and TRBJ1-4; weak D call: TRBD1 (6 bases). The material sequenced was PBMCs or T cells enriched from blood (not recorded which). This TCR came from a woman aged 40 to 49 with acute COVID-19. The CDR3, as DNA: TGTGCCAGCAGCCAAAAGACAGGCCCAGAAAAACTGTTTTTT. Its protein is CASSQKTGPEKLFF.